A single T cell receptor (beta chain) is shown here with its context. The data stem from a study of blood T cell repertoires in COVID-19. At the level of the study: Sources were T cells, B-cell-depleted T cells, or PBMCs; the material itself was cDNA or gDNA.

Germline lookup yields CDR1 KGHDR and CDR2 SFDVKD. This CDR3 is 16 amino acids long. V lost 3 bases and J lost 8; bases outside the gene matches: 6. Original data processing: Estimates of nucleated cell counts were drawn from the amplification of reference gene primers. Data came from immunoSEQ multiplex PCR; TCRdb stores just in-frame clones and leaves some out. The V and J calls and clone size come from that table; D and trimming were worked out from the DNA. The sample has fewer than 450,000 clones, 87% seen once. The chain recombines TRBV24-1 with TRBJ2-1, with 13 positions matching TRBD2. The clonotype comes from a woman aged 45-65 years with COVID-19, enrolled during active disease. Sample: peripheral blood. The CDR3, as DNA: TGTGCCACCAGTGATCGGACTAGCGGGAGTAATGATGAGCAGTTCTTC. Its protein is CATSDRTSGSNDEQFF.